This T cell receptor beta chain is drawn from a study of blood T cell repertoires in COVID-19. Study in general: The cDNA or gDNA used as material had been derived from T cells, B-cell-depleted T cells, or PBMCs.

The cohort comprised adults aged roughly 18 to 95 years residing in 24 US areas. This CDR3 has 11 amino acids. Unmatched junction bases numbered 3, after V lost 6 bases and J lost 10 bases. Germline V gene lookup returns CDR1 DFQATT and CDR2 SNEGSKA (reference sequence). The repertoire was sequenced with immunoSEQ multiplex PCR; TCRdb's copy has only in-frame clones and lacks some. The sample yields some 460,000 clones, around 90% seen once. Sequencing used PBMCs or T cells enriched from blood (not recorded which). The chain has TRBV20-1 and TRBJ2-1, with 10 bases lining up with TRBD2. This TCR was recovered from a woman in her late teens or twenties who had recovered from COVID-19. The CDR3 sequence: CSAFSGGEQFF. The CDR3 region has the DNA TGCAGTGCGTTTAGCGGGGGGGAGCAGTTCTTC.